This passage covers 6 T cell receptor beta chains from one sample sequenced in a study of PD-L1 blockade in urothelial cancer. Documented time point: peripheral blood 6 weeks after treatment start. The data were produced by immunoSEQ multiplex PCR, yet TCRdb's version contains in-frame clones alone and is incomplete. The table lists over 40,000 clones, around 83% of them singletons. The specimen comprised PBMCs, sampled around atezolizumab (anti-PD-L1) treatment. Receptor source: a man between 65 and 79 years old with urothelial cancer.

The V and J genes are TRBV7-9 and TRBJ1-3; D is perhaps TRBD1 (6 bases). Germline CDR1 SEHNR, CDR2 FQNEAQ (reference sequence). Deletions cut 5 bases from V and 4 bases from J, with 12 bases between. The CDR3 extends over 14 amino acids. The CDR3 is CASSPGTPGNTIYF. CDR3 coding DNA: TGTGCCAGCAGCCCAGGGACACCAGGAAACACCATATATTTT.

The rearrangement uses TRBV7-3 and TRBJ2-2; D perhaps matches TRBD2 (6 bases). There are 16 residues in the CDR3. Trimming pared 5 bases from V and 4 bases from J, leaving 17 bases between. Germline V gene sequence: CDR1 SGHTA, CDR2 FQGTGA. The CDR3 nucleotides are TGTGCCAGCAGCCGCCTTGGCGGGATATCCACCGGGGAGCTGTTTTTT. This translates into CASSRLGGISTGELFF.

The chain employs TRBV7-6 and TRBJ2-2; a possible D gene is TRBD1 (5 bases). The V and J ends lost 4 bases and 1 base respectively, with 13 bases between them. The CDR3 sequence is 16 residues long. Per germline, CDR1 SGHVS and CDR2 FNYEAQ. CDR3 nucleotide sequence: TGTGCCAGCAGCTCCCGGTTGACAGAGAACACCGGGGAGCTGTTTTTT. It yields the protein CASSSRLTENTGELFF. Looking up the rest from reference TRBV7-6 and TRBJ2-2 gives the full variable domain: GAGVSQSPRYKVTKRGQDVALRCDPISGHVSLYWYRQALGQGPEFLTYFNYEAQQDKSGLPNDRFSAERPEGSISTLTIQRTEQRDSAMYRCASSSRLTENTGELFFGEGSRLTVL.

This chain uses TRBV5-1 with TRBJ2-3; D is perhaps TRBD2 (5 bases). The CDR3 contains 15 residues. V was shortened by 4 bases and J by 0 bases, with 12 bases between the two germline ends. Germline V CDR1 and CDR2: SGHRS, YFSETQ. The CDR3 loop is CASSQRWESTDTQYF. The CDR3 region has the DNA TGCGCCAGCAGCCAGCGATGGGAGAGCACAGATACGCAGTATTTT.

The chain combines TRBV5-1 with TRBJ1-4; TRBD1 matches 10 bases. The CDR3 length is 15 residues. Losses at the gene ends were 1 base for V and 5 bases for J; bases not matched to a gene: 2. The germline gives CDR1 SGHRS, CDR2 YFSETQ. CDR3 in amino acids: CASSLSTGGNEKLFF. The CDR3 coding sequence is TGCGCCAGCAGCTTGTCGACAGGGGGCAATGAAAAACTGTTTTTT. Variable domain in full (rest from reference TRBV5-1 and TRBJ1-4): KAGVTQTPRYLIKTRGQQVTLSCSPISGHRSVSWYQQTPGQGLQFLFEYFSETQRNKGNFPGRFSGRQFSNSRSEMNVSTLELGDSALYLCASSLSTGGNEKLFFGSGTQLSVL.

The J gene is TRBJ1-1, the V gene TRBV19; 9 bases match TRBD1. Losses at the gene ends were 7 bases for V and 6 bases for J; bases not matched to a gene: 9. The germline CDR1 and CDR2 sequences are LNHDA and SQIVND (reference sequence). The CDR3 is 14 residues long. CDR3 coding DNA: TGTGCCAGTACGCCTCGGGACAGGGTACCTGAAGCTTTCTTT. Protein: CASTPRDRVPEAFF.